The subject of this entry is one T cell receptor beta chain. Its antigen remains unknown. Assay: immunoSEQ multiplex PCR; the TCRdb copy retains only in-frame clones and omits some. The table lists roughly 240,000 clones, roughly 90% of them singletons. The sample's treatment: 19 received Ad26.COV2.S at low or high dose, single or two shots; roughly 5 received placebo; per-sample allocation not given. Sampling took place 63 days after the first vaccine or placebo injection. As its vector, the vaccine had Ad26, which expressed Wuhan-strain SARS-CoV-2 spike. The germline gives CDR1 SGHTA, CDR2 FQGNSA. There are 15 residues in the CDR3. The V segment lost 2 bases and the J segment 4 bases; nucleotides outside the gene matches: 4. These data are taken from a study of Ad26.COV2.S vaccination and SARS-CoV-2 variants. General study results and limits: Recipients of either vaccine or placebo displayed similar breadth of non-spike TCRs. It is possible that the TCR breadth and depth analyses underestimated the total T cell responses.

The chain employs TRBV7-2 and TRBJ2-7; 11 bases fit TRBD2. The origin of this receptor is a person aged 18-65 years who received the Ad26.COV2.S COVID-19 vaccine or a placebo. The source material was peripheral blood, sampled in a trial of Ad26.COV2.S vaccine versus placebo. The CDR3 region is CASSLRLAGGYEQYF. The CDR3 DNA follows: TGTGCCAGCAGCTTACGGTTAGCGGGAGGGTACGAGCAGTACTTC.